This TCR beta chain comes out of a study of T-cell reconstitution after alpha-beta-depleted transplantation in children. This clonotype was counted at least ten times. This CDR3 region has 15 residues. The V end was cut by 6 bases, the J end by 0 bases, with 13 bases between. CDR1 and CDR2 (germline): MRHNA, SNTAGT. A TCRbeta library incorporating unique molecular identifiers was prepared. TCRdb ran MiXCR on the PCR reads and lists one entry per CDR3 protein. The sample consists of some 550,000 distinct CDR3 sequences, approximately 20% of them appearing once. The source of this sequence is a human donor who donated a stem cell graft to a child with acute lymphoblastic leukemia. This sample comprised PBMCs from the stem cell graft donor, obtained from the stem cell graft. V gene TRBV6-4 combines with J gene TRBJ2-3, with D perhaps matching TRBD2 (6 bases). The CDR3 DNA reads TGTGCCAGCAGCGAGATAGCGGCTAGCACAGATACGCAGTATTTT. It translates to CASSEIAASTDTQYF.